These 18 T cell receptor beta chains share one sample of origin, sequenced in a study of technical replicates of blood from a handful of donors (dated by TCRdb to about 2017). The receptor library was made with the immunoSEQ multiplex PCR assay. Here the immuneACCESS table is served through TCRdb, limited to in-frame sequences with V and J called. Missing clones are a known gap in these copies; in checked studies unresolved V genes cover under half, and the rest lacks a known reason. Present in this sample are roughly 70,000 clones, 95% to 97% of which were seen just once. Under 0.3% of the sample comes from the top ten. The material sequenced was T cells isolated from PBMCs. These receptors came from a human donor in good health.

The chain employs TRBV6-5 and TRBJ1-2; 7 nucleotides align to TRBD1. CDR1 is MNHEY, CDR2 SVGAGI, per germline. The CDR3 has 16 amino acids. V dropped 0 bases and J dropped 4; count of bases not matched to a gene: 8. CDR3 amino acids: CASSYSPGQLGYGYTF. CDR3 nucleotides: TGTGCCAGCAGTTACTCGCCGGGACAGCTAGGCTATGGCTACACCTTC.

The CDR3 loop reads CASSLDLNNPYTF. The CDR3, as DNA: TGTGCCAGCAGCTTAGACCTTAACAATCCCTACACCTTC. This chain links TRBV11-2 with TRBJ1-2, with D unresolved. Trimming removed 0 bases at V and 10 bases at J, with 12 bases between. Germline V lookup: CDR1 SGHAT, CDR2 FQNNGV. The CDR3 consists of 13 residues.

This chain links TRBV7-3 with TRBJ2-1; possibly TRBD2 for D (5 bases). The length of the CDR3 is 13 residues. Trimming shortened V by 4 bases and J by 3 bases, and 7 bases separated the two germline ends. CDR1 and CDR2 (germline): SGHTA, FQGTGA. In DNA form, the CDR3 reads TGTGCCAGCAGCTCCGGGATCTACAATGAGCAGTTCTTC. Its protein product is CASSSGIYNEQFF.

As DNA, the CDR3 is TGTGCCAGCAGCTCCGAGGGACTTAGCAATCAGCCCCAGCATTTT. Residues: CASSSEGLSNQPQHF. The chain combines TRBV7-3 with TRBJ1-5; tentatively, D is TRBD1 (5 bases). The V and J ends lost 4 bases and 0 bases respectively, with 10 bases between them. CDR3 length: 15 amino acids. Germline-derived CDR1 and CDR2 are SGHTA and FQGTGA.

The rearrangement joins TRBV27 to TRBJ1-2; D uncertain. The CDR3 is made up of 15 amino acids. Trimming left V 0 bases short and J 6 bases short, with 14 bases between. CDR1 is MNHEY and CDR2 is SMNVEV in the germline V gene (reference sequence). DNA of the CDR3: TGTGCCAGCAGTTTATCCCGAGCGGGGTACGATGGCTACACCTTC. Protein: CASSLSRAGYDGYTF.

The chain is built from TRBV6-5 and TRBJ2-1; D perhaps matches TRBD2 (5 bases). The germline gives CDR1 MNHEY, CDR2 SVGAGI. CDR3 length equals 12 residues. V was trimmed by 6 bases and J by 3 bases, leaving 6 bases between them. CDR3 coding DNA: TGTGCCAGCAGCCGGGACTACAATGAGCAGTTCTTC. It translates to CASSRDYNEQFF.

The chain couples TRBV30 to TRBJ2-1, with 11 nucleotides matching TRBD2. Germline-derived CDR1 and CDR2 are GTSNPN and SVGIG (reference sequence). V was clipped by 3 bases and J by 7 bases; unmatched bases: 20. The CDR3 is 19 residues long. Written as DNA, the CDR3 is TGTGCCTGGAGGGTCCCGGTTAACCATAGGGGACTAGCGGTGAATGAGCAGTTCTTC. Protein: CAWRVPVNHRGLAVNEQFF.

The V call is TRBV9, the J call TRBJ2-2; 8 nucleotides line up with TRBD1. The CDR3 is 14 residues long. Germline assignment: CDR1 SGDLS and CDR2 YYNGEE. V was clipped by 5 bases and J by 1 base; unmatched bases: 1. CDR3 in DNA: TGTGCCAGCAGAGACAGGGGGAACACCGGGGAGCTGTTTTTT. Its translation: CASRDRGNTGELFF.

The CDR3 loop is CSVVSSGGTYEQYF. The CDR3 DNA reads TGCAGCGTTGTCTCTAGCGGGGGGACCTACGAGCAGTACTTC. V usage is TRBV29-1 and J usage is TRBJ2-7, with 11 bases matching TRBD2. From germline, CDR1 is SQVTM and CDR2 ANQGSEA. The CDR3 consists of 14 residues. The ends lost 4 bases at V and 2 bases at J; junction bases unmatched: 4.

This clone was detected once. The chain links TRBV29-1 to TRBJ1-1, with 9 nucleotides matching TRBD1. V trimming: 6 bases; J trimming: 5 bases; junction bases outside the gene matches: 7. Germline V gene lookup returns CDR1 SQVTM and CDR2 ANQGSEA. This CDR3 has 13 residues. CDR3 region: CSVVTGGWTEAFF. As DNA, the CDR3 is TGCAGCGTGGTTACAGGGGGCTGGACTGAAGCTTTCTTT.

V and J are TRBV7-6 and TRBJ1-1; tentatively, D is TRBD1 (6 bases). Germline CDR1 reads SGHVS; CDR2 reads FNYEAQ. Deletions cut 0 bases from V and 1 base from J, with 6 bases between. The CDR3 consists of 14 residues. This CDR3 reads CASSLATGNTEAFF. CDR3 DNA: TGTGCCAGCAGCTTAGCGACAGGGAACACTGAAGCTTTCTTT.

The V call is TRBV10-2, the J call TRBJ2-7; no clear D gene. The germline gives CDR1 WSHSY, CDR2 SAAADI. V lost 6 bases and J lost 2, with 11 bases in between. The CDR3 sequence is 13 residues long. The CDR3 spells CASSGMVTYEQYF. As DNA, the CDR3 is TGCGCCAGCAGCGGTATGGTGACCTACGAGCAGTACTTC.

This chain joins TRBV4-1 and TRBJ2-3, with 7 bases lining up with TRBD2. V trimming: 3 bases; J trimming: 3 bases; junction bases outside the gene matches: 6. Germline CDR1 reads MGHRA; CDR2 reads YSYEKL. The CDR3 sequence is 15 residues long. CDR3 protein: CASSQRRGETDTQYF. The CDR3 DNA reads TGCGCCAGCAGCCAGCGACGGGGGGAAACAGATACGCAGTATTTT.

The chain has TRBV5-4 and TRBJ1-1, with D unclear. With 0 bases removed from V and 0 bases from J, the gap between germline ends came to 6 bases. This CDR3 spans 14 amino acids. Germline CDR1 is SGHNT and CDR2 is YYREEE (reference sequence). This CDR3 is CASSLDTLNTEAFF. The CDR3 region has the DNA TGTGCCAGCAGCTTGGACACCCTGAACACTGAAGCTTTCTTT. Based on the CDR3 plus reference TRBV5-4 and TRBJ1-1, the full variable domain is ETGVTQSPTHLIKTRGQQVTLRCSSQSGHNTVSWYQQALGQGPQFIFQYYREEENGRGNFPPRFSGLQFPNYSSELNVNALELDDSALYLCASSLDTLNTEAFFGQGTRLTVV.

The chain has TRBV7-2 and TRBJ1-1; possibly TRBD1 for D (5 bases). CDR3 length: 11 amino acids. The germline CDR1 and CDR2 sequences are SGHTA and FQGNSA. Trimming stripped 6 bases from V and 10 bases from J, with 12 bases between. The CDR3 protein is CASSNLGGAFF. CDR3 coding DNA: TGTGCCAGCAGTAACCTGGGGGGAGCTTTCTTT.

The chain is built from TRBV15 and TRBJ1-4; 12 bases agree with TRBD1. From germline, CDR1 is LNHNV and CDR2 YYDKDF (reference sequence). V was clipped by 10 bases and J by 7 bases; unmatched bases: 10. The CDR3 runs to 15 residues. The CDR3 loop reads CAITGTGGETEKLFF. The DNA of the CDR3 is TGTGCCATAACCGGGACAGGGGGCGAAACTGAAAAACTGTTTTTT.

CDR3 protein: CASSLIPAGVNTEAFF. The CDR3 nucleotides read TGTGCCAGCAGCTTAATTCCAGCAGGGGTGAACACTGAAGCTTTCTTT. The V call is TRBV7-3, the J call TRBJ1-1, with D possibly TRBD1 on 6 matching bases. CDR3 length: 16 amino acids. V was trimmed by 1 base and J by 0 bases, leaving 12 bases between them. Per the germline V gene, CDR1 is SGHTA and CDR2 is FQGTGA. Combining the CDR3 with reference TRBV7-3 and TRBJ1-1 gives the whole variable domain GAGVSQTPSNKVTEKGKYVELRCDPISGHTALYWYRQSLGQGPEFLIYFQGTGAADDSGLPNDRFFAVRPEGSVSTLKIQRTERGDSAVYLCASSLIPAGVNTEAFFGQGTRLTVV.

The chain recombines TRBV9 with TRBJ2-5; TRBD1 aligns across 11 bases. The CDR3 has 15 residues. J was trimmed by 6 bases and V by 2 bases; bases with no gene match: 6. The germline V gene encodes CDR1 SGDLS and CDR2 YYNGEE. CDR3 in DNA: TGTGCCAGCAGCGTCGGGACAGGGGGTCAAAAGACCCAGTACTTC. It is translated as CASSVGTGGQKTQYF.